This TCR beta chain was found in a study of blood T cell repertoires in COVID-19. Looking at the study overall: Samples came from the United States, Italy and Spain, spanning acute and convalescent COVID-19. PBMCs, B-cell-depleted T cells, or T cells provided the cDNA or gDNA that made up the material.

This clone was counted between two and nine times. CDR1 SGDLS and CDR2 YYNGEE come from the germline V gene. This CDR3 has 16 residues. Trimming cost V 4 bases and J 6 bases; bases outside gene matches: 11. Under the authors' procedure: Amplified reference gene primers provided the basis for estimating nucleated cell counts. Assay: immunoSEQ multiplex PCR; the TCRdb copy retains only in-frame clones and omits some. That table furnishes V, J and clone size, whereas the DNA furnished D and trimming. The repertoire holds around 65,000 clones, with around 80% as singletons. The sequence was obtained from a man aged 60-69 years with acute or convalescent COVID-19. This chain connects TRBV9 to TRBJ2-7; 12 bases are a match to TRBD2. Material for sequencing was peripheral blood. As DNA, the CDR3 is TGTGCCAGCAGCCCCGGTTCTAGCGGGAGGGCGCGCGAGCAGTACTTC. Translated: CASSPGSSGRAREQYF.